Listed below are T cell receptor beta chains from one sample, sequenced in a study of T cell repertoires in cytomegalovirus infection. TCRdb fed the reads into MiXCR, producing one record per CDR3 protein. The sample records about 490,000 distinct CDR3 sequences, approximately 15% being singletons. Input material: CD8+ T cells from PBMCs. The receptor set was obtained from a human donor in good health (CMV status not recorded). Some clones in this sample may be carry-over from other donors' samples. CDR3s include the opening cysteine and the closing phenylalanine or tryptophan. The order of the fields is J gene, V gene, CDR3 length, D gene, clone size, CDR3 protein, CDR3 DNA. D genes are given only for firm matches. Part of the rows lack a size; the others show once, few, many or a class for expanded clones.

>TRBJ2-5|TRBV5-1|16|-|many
CASSSDHIGIQETQYF
TGCGCCAGCAGCTCCGACCATATCGGGATACAAGAGACCCAGTACTTC
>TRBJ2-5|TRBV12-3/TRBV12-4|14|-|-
CASSLWGDRETQYF
TGTGCCAGCAGTTTATGGGGGGATAGAGAGACCCAGTACTTC
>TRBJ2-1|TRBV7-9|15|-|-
CASGRVGVAFNEQFF
TGTGCCAGCGGCAGGGTGGGGGTTGCCTTCAATGAGCAGTTCTTC
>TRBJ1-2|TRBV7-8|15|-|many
CASSPPRSRIYGYTF
TGTGCCAGCAGCCCACCAAGAAGCAGGATCTATGGCTACACCTTC
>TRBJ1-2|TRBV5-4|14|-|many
CASSLYGRPQGYTF
TGTGCCAGCAGCTTGTATGGCCGACCTCAGGGCTACACCTTC
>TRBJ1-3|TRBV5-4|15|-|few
CASSLGQNYGNTIYF
TGTGCCAGCAGCTTGGGACAGAATTATGGAAACACCATATATTTT
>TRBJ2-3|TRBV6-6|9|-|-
CATGDTQYF
TGTGCCACCGGAGATACGCAGTATTTT
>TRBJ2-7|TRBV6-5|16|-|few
CASSYLPGRGDLEQYF
TGTGCCAGCAGTTACTTACCGGGAAGGGGAGACTTGGAGCAGTACTTC
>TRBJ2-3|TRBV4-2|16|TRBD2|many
CASSQGWEGPTDTQYF
TGTGCCAGCAGCCAAGGTTGGGAGGGTCCCACAGATACGCAGTATTTT
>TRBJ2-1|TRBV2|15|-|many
CASSEVGEGYNEQFF
TGTGCCAGCAGTGAAGTGGGGGAAGGGTACAATGAGCAGTTCTTC
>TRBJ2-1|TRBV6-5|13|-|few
CASARTNYNEQFF
TGTGCCAGCGCCCGGACTAACTACAATGAGCAGTTCTTC
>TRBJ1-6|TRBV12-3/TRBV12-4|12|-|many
CASSLGGVPLHF
TGTGCCAGCAGTTTAGGGGGAGTACCCCTCCACTTT
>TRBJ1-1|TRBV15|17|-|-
CATSRDLSRESLTEAFF
TGTGCCACCAGCAGAGATCTCTCGCGGGAAAGTCTTACTGAAGCTTTCTTT